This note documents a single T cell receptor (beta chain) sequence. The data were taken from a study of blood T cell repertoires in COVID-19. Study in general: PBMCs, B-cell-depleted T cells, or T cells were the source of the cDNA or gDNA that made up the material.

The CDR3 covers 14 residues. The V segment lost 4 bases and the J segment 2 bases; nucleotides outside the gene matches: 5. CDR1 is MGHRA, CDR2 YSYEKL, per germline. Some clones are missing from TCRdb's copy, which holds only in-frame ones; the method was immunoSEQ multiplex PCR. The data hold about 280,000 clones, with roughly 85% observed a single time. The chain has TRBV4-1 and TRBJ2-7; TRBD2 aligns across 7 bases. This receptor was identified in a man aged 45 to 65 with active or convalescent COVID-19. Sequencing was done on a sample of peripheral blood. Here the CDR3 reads CASSLREAAYEQYF. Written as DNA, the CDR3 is TGCGCCAGCAGCCTTCGGGAGGCCGCCTACGAGCAGTACTTC.